A selection of T cell receptor beta chains follows, all from one sample in a study of B cell selection in AIRE deficiency. This table comes from immunoSEQ multiplex PCR, and its TCRdb copy is limited to in-frame clones, with some not included. The sample gives roughly 25,000 clones, roughly 96% of which show up once; 0.2% to 0.25% is in the top ten. The sample consisted of conventional CD4+ T cells sorted from PBMCs. Receptors originate from a human donor with AIRE deficiency. Both conserved end residues are part of each CDR3. D genes are given only for firm matches. Part of the rows lack a size; the others show once, few, many or a class for expanded clones.

V: TRBV19; J: TRBJ1-5; D: .; size: once; DNA: TGTGCCAGTAGTGTCGTCCGGGGACAACAGCCCCAGCATTTT; CDR3: CASSVVRGQQPQHF
V: TRBV28; J: TRBJ1-4; D: TRBD1; size: .; DNA: TGTGCCAGCAGTGAGAGAACGGGACAGGGGGACCCAACTAATGAAAAACTGTTTTTT; CDR3: CASSERTGQGDPTNEKLFF
V: TRBV7-3; J: TRBJ2-2; D: TRBD2; size: .; DNA: TGTGCCAGCAGCCCCAGCGGACTAGCGGGAGCCGGGGAGCTGTTTTTT; CDR3: CASSPSGLAGAGELFF
V: TRBV5-8; J: TRBJ2-3; D: TRBD2; size: .; DNA: TGTGCCAGCAGCTTGTCGGGCGGGAGGGCCGCTGTTCCAGATACGCAGTATTTT; CDR3: CASSLSGGRAAVPDTQYF
V: TRBV11-2; J: TRBJ2-4; D: .; size: .; DNA: TGTGCCAGCAGCCCAACGGTGGACATTCAGTACTTC; CDR3: CASSPTVDIQYF
V: TRBV13; J: TRBJ2-3; D: TRBD2; size: .; DNA: TGTGCCAGCAGCTCACTAGCGGGAGGGCCTACGAGCACAGATACGCAGTATTTT; CDR3: CASSSLAGGPTSTDTQYF
V: TRBV11-2; J: TRBJ2-7; D: .; size: .; DNA: TGTGCCAGCAGTCTCCCCGGGATTTCCTACGAGCAGTACTTC; CDR3: CASSLPGISYEQYF
V: TRBV25-1; J: TRBJ2-7; D: TRBD1; size: .; DNA: TGTGCCAGCAGTAAAATTGTGACAGGGATCCACGAGCAGTACTTC; CDR3: CASSKIVTGIHEQYF
V: TRBV19; J: TRBJ2-5; D: .; size: .; DNA: TGTGCCAGTAGAAAGGGTTGGTCAGAGACCCAGTACTTC; CDR3: CASRKGWSETQYF
V: TRBV19; J: TRBJ1-4; D: .; size: .; DNA: TGTGCCAGTAGTGTACAGAGAAATGAAAAACTGTTTTTT; CDR3: CASSVQRNEKLFF